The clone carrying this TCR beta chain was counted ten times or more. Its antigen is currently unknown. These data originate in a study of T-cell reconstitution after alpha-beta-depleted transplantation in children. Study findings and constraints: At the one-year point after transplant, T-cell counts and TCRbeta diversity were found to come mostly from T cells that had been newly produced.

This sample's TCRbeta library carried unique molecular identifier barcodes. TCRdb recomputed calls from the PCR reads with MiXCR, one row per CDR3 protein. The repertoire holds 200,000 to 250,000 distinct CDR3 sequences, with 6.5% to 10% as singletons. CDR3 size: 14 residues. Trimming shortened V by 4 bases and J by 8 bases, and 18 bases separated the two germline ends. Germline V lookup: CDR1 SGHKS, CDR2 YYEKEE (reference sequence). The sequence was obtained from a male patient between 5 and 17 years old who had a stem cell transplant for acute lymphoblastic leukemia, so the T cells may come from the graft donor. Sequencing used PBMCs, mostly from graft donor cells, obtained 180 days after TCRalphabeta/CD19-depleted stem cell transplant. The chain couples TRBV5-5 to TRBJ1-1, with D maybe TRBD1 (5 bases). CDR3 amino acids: CASSQLTALREAFF. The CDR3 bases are TGTGCCAGCAGCCAGCTGACAGCCCTGCGGGAAGCTTTCTTT.